Below are 25 T cell receptor beta chains sequenced from a single sample in a study of blood T cell repertoires in COVID-19. Repertoires were generated with immunoSEQ multiplex PCR, while TCRdb's copy carries only in-frame clones and drops some. Found here are roughly 87,000 clones, 86% of them singletons; the top ten hold around a quarter. Sequencing input: peripheral blood. Receptor source: a human donor in a cohort sampled during active COVID-19.

This clone appeared once. This chain joins TRBV7-2 and TRBJ2-3, with a weak D call TRBD1 (5 bases). Germline lookup yields CDR1 SGHTA and CDR2 FQGNSA. This CDR3 contains 18 residues. V was shortened by 3 bases and J by 0 bases, with 19 bases between the two germline ends. The CDR3 loop reads CASSLTAFGYFSTDTQYF. The CDR3 DNA follows: TGTGCCAGCAGCTTGACAGCGTTTGGATACTTTAGCACAGATACGCAGTATTTT.

This clone was detected a few times. The chain carries TRBV5-1 and TRBJ2-1, with 10 bases identical to TRBD2. Germline CDR1 is SGHRS and CDR2 is YFSETQ. The CDR3 is 17 residues long. V lost 9 bases, J lost 0 bases, and 12 bases stayed unmatched. The CDR3 region is CATSSGGHTSSYNEQFF. Here the CDR3 DNA reads TGCGCCACCTCTAGCGGGGGTCACACCAGCTCCTACAATGAGCAGTTCTTC.

V usage is TRBV4-3 and J usage is TRBJ2-2; weak D call: TRBD1 (6 bases). Germline V gene sequence: CDR1 LGHNA, CDR2 YSLEER. V was trimmed by 1 base and J by 4 bases, leaving 10 bases between them. This CDR3 has 15 residues. CDR3 residues: CASSQAHRATGELFF. In DNA, the CDR3 is TGCGCCAGCAGCCAAGCGCACAGGGCCACCGGGGAGCTGTTTTTT.

This chain joins TRBV10-3 and TRBJ1-1; the match to TRBD1 covers 7 bases. The CDR3 runs 13 residues. CDR1 is ENHRY, CDR2 SYGVKD, per germline. Germline trimming cut 4 bases from V and 3 bases from J; bases unmatched to any gene: 2. As DNA, the CDR3 is TGTGCCATCAGTGCTACAGGGGACACTGAAGCTTTCTTT. This codes for CAISATGDTEAFF.

This clone was observed a few times. V and J are TRBV6-1 and TRBJ1-4, with 7 bases that match TRBD1. The germline V gene has CDR1 MNHNS and CDR2 SASEGT. The CDR3 runs 17 residues. V trimming: 4 bases; J trimming: 5 bases; junction bases outside the gene matches: 13. The CDR3 spells CASSGEVTGTLNEKLFF. CDR3 sequence (DNA): TGTGCCAGCAGTGGGGAAGTGACAGGGACTCTGAATGAAAAACTGTTTTTT.

The chain carries TRBV4-1 and TRBJ2-1; TRBD2 matches at 9 bases. The CDR3 loop spans 16 amino acids. Germline V gene sequence: CDR1 MGHRA, CDR2 YSYEKL. Trimming removed 0 bases from V and 7 bases from J; junction bases left unmatched: 7. The CDR3 protein is CASSQDVAGEGNEQFF. DNA of the CDR3: TGCGCCAGCAGCCAAGACGTAGCGGGAGAGGGTAATGAGCAGTTCTTC.

V usage is TRBV28 and J usage is TRBJ1-6; 9 bases match TRBD1. CDR1 and CDR2 (germline): MDHEN, SYDVKM. CDR3 length equals 15 residues. V shed 7 bases and J 9 bases; nucleotides not matched to a gene: 10. CDR3 bases: TGTGCCAGCATTTCTCCGGGACAGGGATTTTCACCCCTCCACTTT. Translated: CASISPGQGFSPLHF.

The genes are TRBV7-9 and TRBJ2-5; 7 nucleotides match TRBD1. CDR1 SEHNR and CDR2 FQNEAQ come from the germline V gene (reference sequence). The CDR3 length is 13 residues. The V gene end was trimmed by 5 bases and the J gene end by 3 bases; junction bases not matched to a gene: 3. The CDR3 DNA reads TGTGCCAGCAGCGTCGACAGGGAAGAGACCCAGTACTTC. This sequence encodes CASSVDREETQYF.

The CDR3 spells CASIEIRGLTEAFF. The CDR3 DNA sequence: TGTGCCAGCATAGAGATTAGGGGGCTGACTGAAGCTTTCTTT. The rearrangement joins TRBV6-5 to TRBJ1-1; 7 bases agree with TRBD1. The CDR3 length is 14 residues. Losses at the gene ends were 7 bases for V and 5 bases for J; bases not matched to a gene: 10. CDR1 and CDR2 from the germline V gene are MNHEY and SVGAGI.

The chain links TRBV9 to TRBJ1-1, with D perhaps TRBD1 (6 bases). Per germline, CDR1 SGDLS and CDR2 YYNGEE. This CDR3 spans 15 amino acids. V was pared by 4 bases and J by 1 base, with 14 bases between. CDR3 in amino acids: CASSSRLGANTEAFF. CDR3 DNA: TGTGCCAGCAGCTCCCGTTTGGGGGCGAACACTGAAGCTTTCTTT. Complete variable domain (other parts from reference TRBV9 and TRBJ1-1): DSGVTQTPKHLITATGQRVTLRCSPRSGDLSVYWYQQSLDQGLQFLIQYYNGEERAKGNILERFSAQQFPDLHSELNLSSLELGDSALYFCASSSRLGANTEAFFGQGTRLTVV.

This chain connects TRBV11-3 to TRBJ2-2, with 7 positions matching TRBD1. Germline assignment: CDR1 SGHNT and CDR2 YENEEA. V was pared by 5 bases and J by 3 bases, with 9 bases of the junction left unmatched. The CDR3 runs 16 residues. In DNA form, the CDR3 reads TGTGCCAGCAGCCAATCGACAGGGTGGGACACCGGGGAGCTGTTTTTT. This sequence encodes CASSQSTGWDTGELFF.

The rearrangement links TRBV28 to TRBJ2-2; 9 nucleotides agree with TRBD2. This CDR3 is built from 15 residues. CDR1 and CDR2 from the germline V gene are MDHEN and SYDVKM. V trimming: 3 bases; J trimming: 6 bases; junction bases outside the gene matches: 5. The chain's CDR3 is CASSFLAGKAGELFF. CDR3 coding DNA: TGTGCCAGCAGTTTTCTAGCGGGAAAGGCCGGGGAGCTGTTTTTT.

In this sample, this clone turned up many times. The V gene is TRBV27, the J gene TRBJ1-1, with unresolved D. The CDR3 totals 14 residues. V lost 3 bases and J 0 bases, leaving 8 bases between the germline ends. CDR1 and CDR2 from the germline V gene are MNHEY and SMNVEV (reference sequence). CDR3 nucleotides: TGTGCCAGCAGTTTCGGCAGGCTGAACACTGAAGCTTTCTTT. Translated, it gives CASSFGRLNTEAFF.

In nucleotides, the CDR3 is TGTGCCAGCAGTGATATACTAGCGGGGGGGCCAGATGAGCAGTTCTTC. Translating it yields CASSDILAGGPDEQFF. V is TRBV6-1 and J is TRBJ2-1, with 13 bases fitting TRBD2. Germline V gene sequence: CDR1 MNHNS, CDR2 SASEGT. The J segment lost 8 bases and the V segment lost 3 bases, leaving 7 bases of the junction unmatched. The CDR3 runs 16 residues.

The chain is built from TRBV7-3 and TRBJ1-1, with TRBD1 as a possible D gene (5 bases). V was shortened by 2 bases and J by 11 bases, with 18 bases between the two germline ends. In germline, CDR1 is SGHTA, CDR2 FQGTGA. The CDR3 spans 14 residues. The CDR3 bases are TGTGCCAGCAGCTTAGCCCCAGGGCAGGATGAGGCTTTCTTT. It specifies CASSLAPGQDEAFF.

J is TRBJ2-1 and V is TRBV11-3, with D possibly TRBD1 on 5 matching bases. From germline, CDR1 is SGHNT and CDR2 YENEEA. V was cut by 1 base and J by 5 bases, with 9 bases left in between. The CDR3 contains 14 residues. The CDR3 DNA reads TGTGCCAGCAGCTTAGGCAGGGCCAACAATGAGCAGTTCTTC. This encodes CASSLGRANNEQFF.

This clone was seen a handful of times. This rearrangement joins TRBV10-3 to TRBJ2-5; TRBD2 is a possible D gene (5 bases). The ends were cut back, 10 bases at V and 5 bases at J, with 14 bases in the middle. This CDR3 has 12 amino acids. From germline, CDR1 is ENHRY and CDR2 SYGVKD. The CDR3, as DNA: TGTGCCACCCGGGAACCGGGGGAGACCCAGTACTTC. Translated, it gives CATREPGETQYF.

The chain is built from TRBV7-2 and TRBJ2-5; 10 nucleotides align to TRBD1. The CDR3 consists of 14 residues. Germline loops: CDR1 SGHTA, CDR2 FQGNSA. The trim removed 6 bases at V and 3 bases at J, leaving 4 bases unmatched. CDR3 sequence reads: CASSRQGAKETQYF. As DNA, the CDR3 is TGTGCCAGCAGTCGACAGGGGGCGAAAGAGACCCAGTACTTC.

There are a few counts of this clone. This chain connects TRBV5-6 to TRBJ1-1; D possibly corresponds to TRBD1 (6 bases). The CDR3 contains 13 residues. Between the trimmed V and J ends, which lost 6 bases and 5 bases, there was a span of 14 bases. Germline assignment: CDR1 SGHDT and CDR2 YYEEEE. CDR3 amino acids: CASTRGIQTEAFF. CDR3 DNA: TGTGCCAGCACCAGGGGCATTCAGACTGAAGCTTTCTTT.

This clone showed up just a few times. Other DNA variants within this sample encode the same CDR3. The chain uses TRBV7-8 and TRBJ2-7; D is possibly TRBD2 (6 bases). Deletions cut 5 bases from V and 4 bases from J, with 9 bases between. This CDR3 spans 12 amino acids. In germline, CDR1 is SGHVS, CDR2 FQNEAQ. Written as DNA, the CDR3 is TGTGCCAGCAGCCCCGGGGGTTACGAGCAGTACTTC. Translated, it gives CASSPGGYEQYF. Full variable domain (missing parts from reference TRBV7-8 and TRBJ2-7): GAGVSQSPRYKVAKRGQDVALRCDPISGHVSLFWYQQALGQGPEFLTYFQNEAQLDKSGLPSDRFFAERPEGSVSTLKIQRTQQEDSAVYLCASSPGGYEQYFGPGTRLTVT.

V usage is TRBV14 and J usage is TRBJ2-1; TRBD2 matches 7 bases. The CDR3 totals 14 residues. Trimming at V came to 4 bases and at J to 7 bases, leaving 7 bases not matched to a gene. Germline V gene sequence: CDR1 SGHDN, CDR2 FVKESK. The CDR3 nucleotides read TGTGCCAGCAGCCTATCTAGCGGACGTAATGAGCAGTTCTTC. As protein: CASSLSSGRNEQFF.

This chain links TRBV6-5 with TRBJ1-2; D ambiguous. Trimming removed 7 bases from V and 2 bases from J, with 11 bases in between. The CDR3 totals 13 residues. The germline CDR1 and CDR2 sequences are MNHEY and SVGAGI. For the CDR3, the DNA is TGTGCCAGCAAGGAGGGTTCCAACTATGGCTACACCTTC. Translating it yields CASKEGSNYGYTF.

The chain uses TRBV27 and TRBJ1-5, with D unclear. Germline CDR1 is MNHEY and CDR2 is SMNVEV (reference sequence). Trimming shortened V by 3 bases and J by 7 bases, and 10 bases separated the two germline ends. The CDR3 spans 13 residues. For the CDR3, the DNA is TGTGCCAGCAGTTTGGAGGGATTCCAGCCCCAGCATTTT. It yields the protein CASSLEGFQPQHF.

Here the CDR3 DNA reads TGTGCCAGCAGCCAAGAGGGACAGAGGACCTACAATGAGCAGTTCTTC. Translation gives CASSQEGQRTYNEQFF. The chain links TRBV3-1 (or the pseudogene TRBV3-2) to TRBJ2-1; 7 bases align to TRBD1. This CDR3 is built from 16 residues. CDR1 and CDR2 (germline): LGHDT, YNNKEL (reference sequence). The junction had 4 bases not matched to a gene; V was cut back by 0 bases and J by 2 bases.

The V gene is TRBV28, the J gene TRBJ1-5, with 8 bases aligning to TRBD1. V lost 6 bases, J lost 5 bases, and 9 bases stayed unmatched. Per germline, CDR1 MDHEN and CDR2 SYDVKM. The CDR3 consists of 15 residues. CDR3 loop: CASSVTGAGDQPQHF. As DNA, the CDR3 is TGTGCCAGCAGCGTGACAGGGGCCGGGGATCAGCCCCAGCATTTT.